Here is one TCR beta chain with its context. The antigen remains undetermined. The source of the sample is a study of T cell responses to AZD1222 COVID-19 vaccine. TCRdb's table, derived via immunoSEQ multiplex PCR, lists solely in-frame clones and lacks some. The sample shows 98,000 or so clones, approximately 89% of them seen only once. The study, taken as a whole, reports: In all cases, repertoires were sampled only after the peak T cell response. The donor cohort was predominantly white British with a female majority, and clonal diversity may have been underestimated. Compared with day 0, the breadth and depth of the Spike-specific TCR repertoire rose significantly after two doses of AZD1222. Reportedly, close to half of spike-specific TCRs are directed against unmutated variant regions.

V dropped 0 bases and J dropped 2 bases, with 9 bases sitting between them. Germline CDR1 reads SGDLS; CDR2 reads YYNGEE. The CDR3 spans 15 residues. The TCR was taken from an adult in good health. V and J are TRBV9 and TRBJ2-1; D tentatively fits TRBD1 or TRBD2 (5 bases each). This specimen consisted of peripheral blood, obtained on day 0 of AZD1222 vaccination. CDR3 bases: TGTGCCAGCAGCGTAGCTGTGGGGGCCTACAATGAGCAGTTCTTC. It yields the protein CASSVAVGAYNEQFF.